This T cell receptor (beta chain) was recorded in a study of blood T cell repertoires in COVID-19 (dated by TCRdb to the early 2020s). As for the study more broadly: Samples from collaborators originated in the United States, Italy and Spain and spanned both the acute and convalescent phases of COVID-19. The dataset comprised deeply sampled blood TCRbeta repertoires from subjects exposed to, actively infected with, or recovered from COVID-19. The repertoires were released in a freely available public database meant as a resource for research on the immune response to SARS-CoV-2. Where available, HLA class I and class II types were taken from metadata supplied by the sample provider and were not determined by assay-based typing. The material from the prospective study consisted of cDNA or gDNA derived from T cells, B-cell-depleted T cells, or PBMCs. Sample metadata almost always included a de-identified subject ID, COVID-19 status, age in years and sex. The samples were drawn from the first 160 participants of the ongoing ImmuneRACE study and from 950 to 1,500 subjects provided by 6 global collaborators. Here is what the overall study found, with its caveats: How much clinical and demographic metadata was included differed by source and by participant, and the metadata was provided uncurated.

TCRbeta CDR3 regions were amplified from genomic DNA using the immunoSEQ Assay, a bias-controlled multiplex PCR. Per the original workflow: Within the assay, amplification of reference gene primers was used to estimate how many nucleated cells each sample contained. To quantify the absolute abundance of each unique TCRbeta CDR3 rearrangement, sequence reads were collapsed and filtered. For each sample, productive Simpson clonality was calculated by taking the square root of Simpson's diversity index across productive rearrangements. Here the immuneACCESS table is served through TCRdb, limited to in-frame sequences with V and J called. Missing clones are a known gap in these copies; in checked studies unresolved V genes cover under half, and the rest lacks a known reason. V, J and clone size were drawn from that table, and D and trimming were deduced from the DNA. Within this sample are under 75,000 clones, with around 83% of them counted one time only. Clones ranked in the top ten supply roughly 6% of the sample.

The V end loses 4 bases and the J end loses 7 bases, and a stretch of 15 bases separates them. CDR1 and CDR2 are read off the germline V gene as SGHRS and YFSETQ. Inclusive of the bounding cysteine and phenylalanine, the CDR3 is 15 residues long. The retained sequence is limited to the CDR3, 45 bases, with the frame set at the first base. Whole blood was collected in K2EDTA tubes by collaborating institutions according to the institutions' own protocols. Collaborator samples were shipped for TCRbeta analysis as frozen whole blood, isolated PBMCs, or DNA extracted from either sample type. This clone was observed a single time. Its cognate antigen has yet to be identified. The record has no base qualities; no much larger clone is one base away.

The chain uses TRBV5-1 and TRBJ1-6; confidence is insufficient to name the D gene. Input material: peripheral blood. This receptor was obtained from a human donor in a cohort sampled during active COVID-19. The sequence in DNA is TGCGCCAGCAGCCCCGGCCCCGAGGGAAATTCACCCCTCCACTTT. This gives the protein CASSPGPEGNSPLHF.